Each of the 8 T cell receptor beta chains below was sequenced from the same sample in a study of OX40 agonist ivuxolimab in advanced cancers. Assay used: immunoSEQ multiplex PCR; TCRdb lists only in-frame clones, some missing. The data contain over 100,000 clones, just over 90% of them singletons. The material was CD4+ or CD8+ T cells sorted from blood, obtained in a trial of the OX40 agonist ivuxolimab. These receptors originate from an adult with an advanced solid tumor such as melanoma, head and neck, liver or kidney cancer.

The chain uses TRBV11-2 and TRBJ2-7; D is perhaps TRBD2 (6 bases). CDR1 SGHAT and CDR2 FQNNGV come from the germline V gene. The CDR3 loop spans 14 amino acids. V gave up 5 bases and J gave up 3 bases, with 14 bases separating them. The CDR3 DNA reads as TGTGCCAGCAGCCCCGGGGGTCCCTTCTACGAGCAGTACTTC. Protein: CASSPGGPFYEQYF.

This chain uses TRBV5-6 with TRBJ1-4; D gene unclear. The CDR3 contains 16 residues. Germline loops: CDR1 SGHDT, CDR2 YYEEEE. V shed 0 bases and J shed 0 bases, with 9 bases lying between them. CDR3 residues: CASSLAVGATNEKLFF. For the CDR3, the DNA is TGTGCCAGCAGCTTGGCGGTGGGTGCAACTAATGAAAAACTGTTTTTT.

The genes are TRBV18 and TRBJ1-4, with 8 bases fitting TRBD1. With V trimmed by 6 bases and J by 8 bases, 8 bases remained unmatched. This CDR3 contains 14 residues. CDR1 and CDR2 (germline): KGHSH, LQKENI. The CDR3 sequence is CASSAGQGGEKLFF. The CDR3 DNA sequence: TGTGCCAGCTCGGCCGGACAGGGCGGCGAAAAACTGTTTTTT. Full variable domain (remainder filled in from reference TRBV18 and TRBJ1-4): NAGVMQNPRHLVRRRGQEARLRCSPMKGHSHVYWYRQLPEEGLKFMVYLQKENIIDESGMPKERFSAEFPKEGPSILRIQQVVRGDSAAYFCASSAGQGGEKLFFGSGTQLSVL.

Only a few counts were recorded for this clone. This sequence joins TRBV6-1 and TRBJ1-6; D unclear. Between the trimmed V and J ends, which lost 11 bases and 13 bases, there was a span of 9 bases. This CDR3 region has 9 residues. Germline V gives CDR1 MNHNS, CDR2 SASEGT. CDR3 nucleotide sequence: TGTGCCGTGACTTTTCCCCTCCACTTT. It yields the protein CAVTFPLHF.

The rearrangement uses TRBV4-1 and TRBJ2-3; D gene unclear. Germline-derived CDR1 and CDR2 are MGHRA and YSYEKL. The CDR3 totals 18 residues. Trimming took 5 bases from V and 0 from J, leaving 21 bases between them. The CDR3 loop is CASSTTPPTYSSTDTQYF. CDR3 DNA sequence: TGCGCCAGCAGCACGACACCACCGACTTATTCTAGCACAGATACGCAGTATTTT.

The genes are TRBV11-2 and TRBJ2-7; D not certain. Germline CDR1 and CDR2: SGHAT and FQNNGV. The CDR3 spans 11 residues. V lost 0 bases and J lost 4, with 1 base in between. CDR3 in amino acids: CASSLDYEQYF. CDR3 DNA: TGTGCCAGCAGCTTAGATTACGAGCAGTACTTC.

CDR3 coding DNA: TGTGCCAGCAGCGTCCTGGGACGGCGCACAGATACGCAGTATTTT. The encoded protein is CASSVLGRRTDTQYF. The V call is TRBV9, the J call TRBJ2-3; perhaps D is TRBD1 or TRBD2 (5 bases each). The CDR3 extends over 15 amino acids. CDR1 and CDR2 (germline): SGDLS, YYNGEE. Between the trimmed V and J ends, which lost 2 bases and 1 base, there was a span of 11 bases.

The chain joins TRBV6-1 to TRBJ1-2; TRBD1 is a possible D gene (6 bases). V was pared by 1 base and J by 4 bases, with 10 bases between. The CDR3 sequence is 14 residues long. CDR1 is MNHNS and CDR2 is SASEGT in the germline V gene. The CDR3 sequence: CASSEGGDTYGYTF. CDR3 DNA: TGTGCCAGCAGTGAAGGTGGGGACACCTATGGCTACACCTTC.